This TCR beta chain stems from a study of cytomegalovirus exposure and HLA in healthy donors. Study observations and caveats: The authors later linked a missense DCLRE1C variant to TCR beta V- and J-gene trimming. It was 160 or so TCR beta chains that were listed as cytomegalovirus-associated.

A remark on this clone: Its antigen is currently unknown.

Trimming left V 8 bases short and J 8 bases short, with 12 bases between. CDR1 and CDR2 from the germline V gene are MGHDK and SYGVNS. This CDR3 comprises 11 residues. PCR employed 60 Vbeta and 13 Jbeta primers. Measured with immunoSEQ multiplex PCR; TCRdb has only the in-frame clones, and not every one. The sample shows about 110,000 clones, around 73% of them seen only once. The V call is TRBV25-1, the J call TRBJ1-2; possible D gene TRBD1, 5 bases. The sequence was collected from a man aged 40-49 years in good health and CMV-seronegative. The specimen was PBMCs. DNA of the CDR3: TGTGCCAGCGAAGGGGCCGGGGGCTACACCTTC. As protein: CASEGAGGYTF.